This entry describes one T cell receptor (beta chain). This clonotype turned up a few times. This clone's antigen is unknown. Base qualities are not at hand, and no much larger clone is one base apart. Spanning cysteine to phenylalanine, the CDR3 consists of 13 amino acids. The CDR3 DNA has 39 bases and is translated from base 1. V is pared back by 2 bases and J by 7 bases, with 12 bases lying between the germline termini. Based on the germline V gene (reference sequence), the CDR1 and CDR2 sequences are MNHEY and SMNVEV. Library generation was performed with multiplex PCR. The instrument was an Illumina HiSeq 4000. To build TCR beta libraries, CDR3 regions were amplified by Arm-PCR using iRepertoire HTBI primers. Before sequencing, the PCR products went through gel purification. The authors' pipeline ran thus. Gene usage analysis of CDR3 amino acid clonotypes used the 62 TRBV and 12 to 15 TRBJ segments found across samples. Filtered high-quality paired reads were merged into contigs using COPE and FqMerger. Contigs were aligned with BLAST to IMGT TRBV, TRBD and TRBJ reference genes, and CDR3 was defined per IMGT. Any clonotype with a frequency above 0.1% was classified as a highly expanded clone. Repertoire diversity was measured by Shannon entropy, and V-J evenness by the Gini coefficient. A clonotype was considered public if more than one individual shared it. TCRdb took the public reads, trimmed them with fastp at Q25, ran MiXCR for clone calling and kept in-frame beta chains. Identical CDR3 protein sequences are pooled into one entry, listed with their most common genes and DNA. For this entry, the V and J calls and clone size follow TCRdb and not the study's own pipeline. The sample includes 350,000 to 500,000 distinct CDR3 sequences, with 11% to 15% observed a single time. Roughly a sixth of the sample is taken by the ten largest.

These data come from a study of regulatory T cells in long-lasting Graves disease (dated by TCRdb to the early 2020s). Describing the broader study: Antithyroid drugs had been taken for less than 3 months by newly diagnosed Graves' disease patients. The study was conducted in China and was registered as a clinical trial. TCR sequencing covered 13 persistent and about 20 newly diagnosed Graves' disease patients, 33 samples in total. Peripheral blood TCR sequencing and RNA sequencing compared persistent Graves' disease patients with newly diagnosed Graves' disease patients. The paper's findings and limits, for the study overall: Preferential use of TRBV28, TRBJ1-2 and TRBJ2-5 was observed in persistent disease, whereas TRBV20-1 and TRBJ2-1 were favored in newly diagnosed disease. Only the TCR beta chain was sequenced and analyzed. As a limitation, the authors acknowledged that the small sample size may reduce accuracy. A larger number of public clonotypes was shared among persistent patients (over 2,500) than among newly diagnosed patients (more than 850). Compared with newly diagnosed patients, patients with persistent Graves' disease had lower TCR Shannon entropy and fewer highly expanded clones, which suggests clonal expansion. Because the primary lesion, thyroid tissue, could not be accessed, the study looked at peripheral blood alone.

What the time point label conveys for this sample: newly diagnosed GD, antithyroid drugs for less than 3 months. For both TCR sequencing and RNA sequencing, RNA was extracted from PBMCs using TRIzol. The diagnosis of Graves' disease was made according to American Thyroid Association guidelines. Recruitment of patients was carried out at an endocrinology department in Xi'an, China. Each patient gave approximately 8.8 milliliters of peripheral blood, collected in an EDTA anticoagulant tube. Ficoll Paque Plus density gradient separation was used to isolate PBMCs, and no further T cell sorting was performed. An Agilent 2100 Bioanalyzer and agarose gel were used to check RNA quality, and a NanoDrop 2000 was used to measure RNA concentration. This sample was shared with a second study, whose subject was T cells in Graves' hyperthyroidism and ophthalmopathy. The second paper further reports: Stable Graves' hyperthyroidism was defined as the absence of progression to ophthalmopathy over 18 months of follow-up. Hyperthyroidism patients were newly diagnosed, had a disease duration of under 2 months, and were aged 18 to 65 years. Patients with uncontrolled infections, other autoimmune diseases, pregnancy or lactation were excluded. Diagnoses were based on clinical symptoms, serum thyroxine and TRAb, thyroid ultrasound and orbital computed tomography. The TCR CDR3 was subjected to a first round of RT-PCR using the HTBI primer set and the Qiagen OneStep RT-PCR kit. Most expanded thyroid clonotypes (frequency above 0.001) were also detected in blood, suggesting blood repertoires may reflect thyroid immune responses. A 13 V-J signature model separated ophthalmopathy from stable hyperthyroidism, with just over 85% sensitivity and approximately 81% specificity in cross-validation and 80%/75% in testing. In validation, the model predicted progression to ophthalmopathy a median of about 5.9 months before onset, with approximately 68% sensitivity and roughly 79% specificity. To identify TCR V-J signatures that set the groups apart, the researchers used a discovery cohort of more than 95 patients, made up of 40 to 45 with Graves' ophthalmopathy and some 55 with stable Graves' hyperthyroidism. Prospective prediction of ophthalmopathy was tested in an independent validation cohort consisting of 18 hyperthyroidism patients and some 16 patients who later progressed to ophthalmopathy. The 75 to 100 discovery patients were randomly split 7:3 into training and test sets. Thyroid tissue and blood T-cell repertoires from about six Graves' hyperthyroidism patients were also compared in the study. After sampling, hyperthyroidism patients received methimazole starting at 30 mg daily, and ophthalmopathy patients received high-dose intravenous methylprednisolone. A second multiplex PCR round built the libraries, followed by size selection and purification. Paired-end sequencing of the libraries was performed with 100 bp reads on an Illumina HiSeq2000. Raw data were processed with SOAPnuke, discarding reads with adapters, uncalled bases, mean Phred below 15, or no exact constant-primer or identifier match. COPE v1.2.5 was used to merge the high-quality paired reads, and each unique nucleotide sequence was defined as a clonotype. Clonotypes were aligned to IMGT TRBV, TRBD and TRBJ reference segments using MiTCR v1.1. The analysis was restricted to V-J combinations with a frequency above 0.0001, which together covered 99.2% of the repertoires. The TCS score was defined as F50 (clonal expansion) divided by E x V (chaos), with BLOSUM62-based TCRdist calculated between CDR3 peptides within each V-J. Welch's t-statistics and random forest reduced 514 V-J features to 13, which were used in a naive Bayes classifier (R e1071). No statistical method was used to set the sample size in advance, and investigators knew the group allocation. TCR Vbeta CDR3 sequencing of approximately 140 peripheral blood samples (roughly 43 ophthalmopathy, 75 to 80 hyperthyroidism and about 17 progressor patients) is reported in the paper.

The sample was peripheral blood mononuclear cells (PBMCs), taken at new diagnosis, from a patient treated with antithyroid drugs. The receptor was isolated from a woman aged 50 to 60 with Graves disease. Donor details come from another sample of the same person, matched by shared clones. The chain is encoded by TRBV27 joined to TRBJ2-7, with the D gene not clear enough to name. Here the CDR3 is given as CASSLLPLMEQYF. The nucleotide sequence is TGTGCCAGCAGTTTACTTCCGTTGATGGAGCAGTACTTC.